This TCR beta chain came from a study of Graves' ophthalmopathy and Graves' hyperthyroidism. By proportion, this clonotype is medium-sized. As yet, its antigen is unknown. Study conclusions and caveats: Discrimination between ophthalmopathy and stable hyperthyroidism by a 13-signature model showed 87.88% sensitivity and about 84% specificity.

The CDR3 sequence is 13 residues long. V gave up 5 bases and J gave up 2 bases; unmatched junction bases: 5. Germline CDR1 SQVTM, CDR2 ANQGSEA. RNA transcripts served as template for amplifying TCR beta CDR3 sequences. HTBI primers were employed in first-round RT-PCR, then a second-round multiplex PCR followed. A single record per CDR3 protein comes from TCRdb applying MiXCR to the multiplex PCR reads. Counted here are hundreds of thousands of distinct CDR3 sequences, around 50% occurring once; the ten biggest clones make up roughly 45%. This TCR was sampled from an adult man with Graves' ophthalmopathy. Source material: peripheral blood. The V call is TRBV29-1, the J call TRBJ2-7, with 8 nucleotides matching TRBD2. The CDR3 DNA reads TGCAGCGTTCTGCGGGAGGCCCCCTACGAGCAGTACTTC. Translated, it gives CSVLREAPYEQYF.